This passage covers 21 T cell receptor beta chains from one sample sequenced in a study of blood T cell repertoires in COVID-19. TCRdb's copy holds only in-frame clones and misses some; the assay was immunoSEQ multiplex PCR. The repertoire includes 60,000 to 70,000 clones, 84% of them detected once, and more than 7% sits in the top ten. Sequenced input: peripheral blood. These receptors were obtained from a man aged 45-65 years with active COVID-19.

This chain connects TRBV5-4 to TRBJ2-3; TRBD2 matches at 13 bases. V shed 2 bases and J 2 bases; nucleotides not matched to a gene: 2. Looked up from germline, CDR1 is SGHNT and CDR2 is YYREEE (reference sequence). The CDR3 runs to 16 residues. This CDR3 is CASSFGLAGATDTQYF. The CDR3 region has the DNA TGTGCCAGCAGCTTCGGACTAGCGGGGGCCACAGATACGCAGTATTTT.

The rearrangement links TRBV19 to TRBJ2-2; D gene unclear. Germline V gene lookup returns CDR1 LNHDA and CDR2 SQIVND (reference sequence). V dropped 6 bases and J dropped 6 bases, with 5 bases sitting between them. The CDR3 loop spans 11 amino acids. The CDR3 spells CASRRAGELFF. The CDR3 DNA sequence: TGTGCCAGTAGGCGAGCCGGGGAGCTGTTTTTT.

This sequence joins TRBV10-3 and TRBJ2-7, with 8 positions matching TRBD1. The V gene's germline CDR1 is ENHRY and CDR2 SYGVKD. V lost 8 bases, J lost 5 bases, and 5 bases stayed unmatched. The CDR3 has 12 amino acids. The CDR3 is CAIGAGGHEQYF. CDR3 bases: TGTGCCATCGGGGCAGGGGGCCACGAGCAGTACTTC.

In its sample, this clone was seen once. V gene TRBV5-1 combines with J gene TRBJ1-3; D is ambiguous. Trimming pared 3 bases from V and 1 base from J, leaving 5 bases between. The germline gives CDR1 SGHRS, CDR2 YFSETQ. The CDR3 covers 13 residues. CDR3 loop: CASSSESGNTIYF. CDR3 in DNA: TGCGCCAGCAGCTCGGAGTCTGGAAACACCATATATTTT.

This chain connects TRBV5-6 to TRBJ2-2; possible D gene TRBD2, 5 bases. This CDR3 region has 15 residues. V shed 0 bases and J shed 4 bases, with 10 bases lying between them. The germline V gene has CDR1 SGHDT and CDR2 YYEEEE. CDR3 sequence reads: CASSLVVDSTGELFF. The CDR3 nucleotides read TGTGCCAGCAGCTTGGTGGTGGACTCCACCGGGGAGCTGTTTTTT.

CDR3 sequence reads: CASSETGMNTGELFF. The CDR3 nucleotides are TGTGCCAGCAGCGAGACAGGGATGAACACCGGGGAGCTGTTTTTT. This chain joins TRBV13 and TRBJ2-2; the match to TRBD1 covers 7 bases. This CDR3 contains 15 residues. Per the germline V gene, CDR1 is PRHDT and CDR2 is FYEKMQ (reference sequence). The V and J ends lost 5 bases and 1 base, in that order; junction bases with no gene match: 4.

The chain couples TRBV11-2 to TRBJ2-7, with 9 bases fitting TRBD1. CDR1 is SGHAT, CDR2 FQNNGV, per germline. After removal of 2 bases from V and 5 bases from J, the junction contained 7 bases not matched to a gene. The CDR3 contains 15 residues. The CDR3 is CASSLSTGGRDEQYF. CDR3 bases: TGTGCCAGCAGCTTATCCACAGGGGGCAGAGACGAGCAGTACTTC.

In this sample, this clone turned up a few times. This chain joins TRBV5-1 and TRBJ1-6, with TRBD1 identical over 8 bases. The CDR3 length is 15 residues. From germline, CDR1 is SGHRS and CDR2 YFSETQ. The junction had 5 bases not matched to a gene; V was cut back by 0 bases and J by 9 bases. The CDR3 bases are TGCGCCAGCAGCTTGGGACAGGGGAGGAGTTCACCCCTCCACTTT. Translated, it gives CASSLGQGRSSPLHF. Based on the CDR3 plus reference TRBV5-1 and TRBJ1-6, the full variable domain is KAGVTQTPRYLIKTRGQQVTLSCSPISGHRSVSWYQQTPGQGLQFLFEYFSETQRNKGNFPGRFSGRQFSNSRSEMNVSTLELGDSALYLCASSLGQGRSSPLHFGNGTRLTVT.

This chain connects TRBV4-2 to TRBJ2-1; TRBD1 matches 10 bases. Germline assignment: CDR1 LGHNA and CDR2 YNFKEQ. This CDR3 has 15 amino acids. V was clipped by 4 bases and J by 8 bases; unmatched bases: 8. CDR3 region: CASSLHGTGEDEQFF. DNA for the CDR3: TGTGCCAGCAGCCTACACGGGACAGGGGAGGATGAGCAGTTCTTC.

This rearrangement joins TRBV5-1 to TRBJ2-3; 8 positions match TRBD2. With 4 bases clipped from V and 1 base from J, the junction kept 11 bases outside the gene matches. Looked up from germline, CDR1 is SGHRS and CDR2 is YFSETQ. This CDR3 is built from 17 residues. The DNA of the CDR3 is TGCGCCAGCAGCGTCCAACCCGGGGGGGCGGGCACAGATACGCAGTATTTT. Translation: CASSVQPGGAGTDTQYF. The full variable domain, with the rest looked up from reference TRBV5-1 and TRBJ2-3, is KAGVTQTPRYLIKTRGQQVTLSCSPISGHRSVSWYQQTPGQGLQFLFEYFSETQRNKGNFPGRFSGRQFSNSRSEMNVSTLELGDSALYLCASSVQPGGAGTDTQYFGPGTRLTVL.

This clone was detected once. V and J are TRBV5-1 and TRBJ2-7; the match to TRBD2 covers 7 bases. The V gene's germline CDR1 is SGHRS and CDR2 YFSETQ. The CDR3 runs 16 residues. Trimming cost V 3 bases and J 6 bases; bases outside gene matches: 15. In DNA, the CDR3 is TGCGCCAGCAGCTGGAAACGGTGGGGGGGAACAGGCGAGCAGTACTTC. Encoded protein: CASSWKRWGGTGEQYF.

The chain links TRBV6-5 to TRBJ2-1, with 11 bases fitting TRBD1. Germline V gives CDR1 MNHEY, CDR2 SVGAGI. This CDR3 has 16 amino acids. Germline trimming cut 2 bases from V and 4 bases from J; bases unmatched to any gene: 4. CDR3 DNA: TGTGCCAGCAGTTACGCGGACAGGGGGCGTTACAATGAGCAGTTCTTC. Protein: CASSYADRGRYNEQFF.

This clone appeared once. The rearrangement joins TRBV12-2 to TRBJ1-4; the table's D call, TRBD1, has no DNA check behind it. TRBV12-2 represents a pseudogene. The CDR3 consists of 15 residues. CDR3 DNA sequence: TGTGCAAGTCGCCCCCGGACAGCTTTCGATGAAAAACTGTTTTTT. It encodes CASRPRTAFDEKLFF.

CDR3 loop: CASSLTDTQYF. DNA of the CDR3: TGTGCCAGCAGTTTAACAGATACGCAGTATTTT. The rearrangement joins TRBV5-6 to TRBJ2-3, with no clear D. The CDR3 extends over 11 amino acids. Germline assignment: CDR1 SGHDT and CDR2 YYEEEE. The V end lost 5 bases, the J end lost 3 bases, and 4 bases lay between the germline ends.

The gene calls are TRBV10-3 and TRBJ2-2; D unresolved. Between the trimmed V and J ends, which lost 1 base and 6 bases, there was a span of 3 bases. Looked up from germline, CDR1 is ENHRY and CDR2 is SYGVKD. This CDR3 is built from 12 residues. The CDR3 protein is CAISELAGELFF. DNA for the CDR3: TGTGCCATCAGTGAGTTAGCCGGGGAGCTGTTTTTT.

The chain employs TRBV7-2 and TRBJ2-1; perhaps TRBD1 as D (5 bases). This CDR3 is built from 13 residues. Trimming shortened V by 2 bases and J by 4 bases, and 6 bases separated the two germline ends. The germline V gene has CDR1 SGHTA and CDR2 FQGNSA. In nucleotides, the CDR3 is TGTGCCAGCAGCTTAAGGGGTTACAATGAGCAGTTCTTC. Translating it yields CASSLRGYNEQFF.

This clone has a handful of counts. The J gene is TRBJ1-5, the V gene TRBV12-5; TRBD1 matches at 8 bases. This CDR3 has 16 amino acids. The V gene end was trimmed by 5 bases and the J gene end by 0 bases; junction bases not matched to a gene: 6. Germline loops: CDR1 LGHNT, CDR2 FRNRAP. CDR3 protein: CASGPQGAVSNQPQHF. CDR3 sequence (DNA): TGTGCTAGTGGTCCCCAGGGGGCGGTTAGCAATCAGCCCCAGCATTTT. Supplemented by reference TRBV12-5 and TRBJ1-5, the full variable domain reads DARVTQTPRHKVTEMGQEVTMRCQPILGHNTVFWYRQTMMQGLELLAYFRNRAPLDDSGMPKDRFSAEMPDATLATLKIQPSEPRDSAVYFCASGPQGAVSNQPQHFGDGTRLSIL.

The chain uses TRBV29-1 and TRBJ1-2; TRBD1 matches at 7 bases. The germline V gene has CDR1 SQVTM and CDR2 ANQGSEA. V lost 7 bases to trimming and J lost 7 bases; unmatched junction nucleotides: 18. CDR3 length equals 15 residues. The CDR3 spells CSAALDRANRGGYTF. CDR3 bases: TGCAGCGCCGCTCTTGACAGGGCCAACAGAGGTGGCTACACCTTC. The full variable domain, with the rest looked up from reference TRBV29-1 and TRBJ1-2, is SAVISQKPSRDICQRGTSLTIQCQVDSQVTMMFWYRQQPGQSLTLIATANQGSEATYESGFVIDKFPISRPNLTFSTLTVSNMSPEDSSIYLCSAALDRANRGGYTFGSGTRLTVV.

This clone has more than one count but fewer than ten. The chain has TRBV10-1 and TRBJ1-5; D remains ambiguous. V lost 4 bases to trimming and J lost 3 bases, with 7 bases between them. This CDR3 region has 13 residues. CDR1 is WNHNN and CDR2 is SYGVQD in the germline V gene (reference sequence). The CDR3: CASSAGLNQPQHF. CDR3 nucleotides: TGCGCCAGCAGTGCAGGCCTCAATCAGCCCCAGCATTTT.

In this sample, this clone is medium-sized (0.01 to 0.1%). The J gene is TRBJ2-2, the V gene TRBV15, with D maybe TRBD2 (5 bases). The CDR3 spans 14 residues. Germline-derived CDR1 and CDR2 are LNHNV and YYDKDF (reference sequence). Trimming removed 4 bases at V and 5 bases at J, with 11 bases between. CDR3 amino acids: CATSTDTRTGELFF. CDR3 sequence (DNA): TGTGCCACCAGCACGGATACTAGGACCGGGGAGCTGTTTTTT.

CDR3 in DNA: TGTGCCAGCAGCTTCGGGGGGTACACCGGGGAGCTGTTTTTT. The encoded protein is CASSFGGYTGELFF. This sequence joins TRBV7-8 and TRBJ2-2, with TRBD2 identical over 7 bases. CDR3 length equals 14 residues. Germline V gives CDR1 SGHVS, CDR2 FQNEAQ. V was pared by 3 bases and J by 3 bases, with 1 base of the junction left unmatched.